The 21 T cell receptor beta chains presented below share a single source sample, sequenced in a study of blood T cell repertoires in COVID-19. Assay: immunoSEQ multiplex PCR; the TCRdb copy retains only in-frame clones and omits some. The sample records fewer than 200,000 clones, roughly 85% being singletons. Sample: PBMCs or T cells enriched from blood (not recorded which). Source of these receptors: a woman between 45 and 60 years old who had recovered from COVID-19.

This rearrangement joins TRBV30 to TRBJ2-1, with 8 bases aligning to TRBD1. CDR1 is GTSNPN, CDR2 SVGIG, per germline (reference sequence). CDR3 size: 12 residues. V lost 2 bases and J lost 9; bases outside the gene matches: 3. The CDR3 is CAWSRGTGEQFF. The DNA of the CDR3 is TGTGCCTGGAGTCGTGGGACAGGTGAGCAGTTCTTC.

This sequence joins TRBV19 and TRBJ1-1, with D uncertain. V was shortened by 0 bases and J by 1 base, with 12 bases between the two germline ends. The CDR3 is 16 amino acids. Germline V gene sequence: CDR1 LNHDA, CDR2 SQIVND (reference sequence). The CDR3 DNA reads TGTGCCAGTAGTATAGATGCGGTGGTGGGGAACACTGAAGCTTTCTTT. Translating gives CASSIDAVVGNTEAFF.

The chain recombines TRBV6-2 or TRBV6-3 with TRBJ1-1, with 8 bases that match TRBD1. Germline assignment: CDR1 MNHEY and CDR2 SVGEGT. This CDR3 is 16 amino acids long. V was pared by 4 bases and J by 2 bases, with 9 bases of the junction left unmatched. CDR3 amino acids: CASSSLKTGANTEAFF. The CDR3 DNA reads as TGTGCCAGCAGTTCCCTTAAGACAGGGGCCAACACTGAAGCTTTCTTT.

The CDR3 DNA follows: TGTGCCAGCAGCCAGGGAAGGGAAAAACTGTTTTTT. It encodes CASSQGREKLFF. The rearrangement joins TRBV11-2 to TRBJ1-4; D might be TRBD1 (5 bases). The germline gives CDR1 SGHAT, CDR2 FQNNGV. This CDR3 has 12 amino acids. With 5 bases removed from V and 8 bases from J, the gap between germline ends came to 9 bases.

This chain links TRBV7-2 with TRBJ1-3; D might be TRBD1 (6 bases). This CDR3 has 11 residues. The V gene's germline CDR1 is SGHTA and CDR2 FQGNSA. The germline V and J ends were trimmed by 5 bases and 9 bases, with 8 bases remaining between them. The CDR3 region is CASSQGSTIYF. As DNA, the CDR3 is TGTGCCAGCAGCCAGGGGAGCACCATATATTTT.

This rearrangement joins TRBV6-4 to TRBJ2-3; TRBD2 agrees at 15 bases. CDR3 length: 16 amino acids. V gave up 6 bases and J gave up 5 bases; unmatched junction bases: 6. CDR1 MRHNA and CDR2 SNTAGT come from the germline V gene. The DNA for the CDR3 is TGTGCCAGCAGCCTCGGACTAGCGGGGGGGCTAGATACGCAGTATTTT. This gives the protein CASSLGLAGGLDTQYF.

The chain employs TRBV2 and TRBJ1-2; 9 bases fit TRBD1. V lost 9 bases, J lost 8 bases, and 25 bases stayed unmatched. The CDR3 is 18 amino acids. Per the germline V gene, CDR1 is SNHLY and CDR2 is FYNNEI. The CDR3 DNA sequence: TGTGCCAGGTCTACTCGGGGTTGGACACAGGGGGCAGATAAAGGCTACACCTTC. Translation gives CARSTRGWTQGADKGYTF. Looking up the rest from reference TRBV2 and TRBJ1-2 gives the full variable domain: EPEVTQTPSHQVTQMGQEVILRCVPISNHLYFYWYRQILGQKVEFLVSFYNNEISEKSEIFDDQFSVERPDGSNFTLKIRSTKLEDSAMYFCARSTRGWTQGADKGYTFGSGTRLTVV.

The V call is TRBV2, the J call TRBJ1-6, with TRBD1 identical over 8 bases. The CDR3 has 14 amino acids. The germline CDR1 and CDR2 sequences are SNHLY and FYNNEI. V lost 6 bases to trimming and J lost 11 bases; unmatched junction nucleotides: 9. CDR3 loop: CASRPDRGVTPLHF. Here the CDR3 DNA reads TGTGCCAGCAGACCCGACAGGGGCGTTACACCCCTCCACTTT.

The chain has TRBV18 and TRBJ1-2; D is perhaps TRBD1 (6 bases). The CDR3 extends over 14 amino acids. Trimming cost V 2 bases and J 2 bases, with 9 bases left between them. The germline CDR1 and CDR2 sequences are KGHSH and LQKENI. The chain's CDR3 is CASSPGGQNYGYTF. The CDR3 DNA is TGTGCCAGCTCACCAGGGGGCCAGAACTATGGCTACACCTTC.

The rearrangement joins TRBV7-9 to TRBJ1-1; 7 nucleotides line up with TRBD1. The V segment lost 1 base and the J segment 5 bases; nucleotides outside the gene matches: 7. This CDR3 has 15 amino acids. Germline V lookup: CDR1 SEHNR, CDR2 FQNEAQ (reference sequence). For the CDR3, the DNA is TGTGCCAGCAGCTTAGAGACAGGGATGTTGACTGAAGCTTTCTTT. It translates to CASSLETGMLTEAFF.

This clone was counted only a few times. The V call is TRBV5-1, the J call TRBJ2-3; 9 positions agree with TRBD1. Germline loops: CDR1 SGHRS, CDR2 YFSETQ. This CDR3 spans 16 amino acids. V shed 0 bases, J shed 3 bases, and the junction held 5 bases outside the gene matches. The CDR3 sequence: CASSLAATGGTDTQYF. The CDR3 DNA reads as TGCGCCAGCAGCTTGGCAGCGACAGGGGGGACAGATACGCAGTATTTT. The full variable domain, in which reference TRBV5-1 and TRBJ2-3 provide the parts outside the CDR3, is KAGVTQTPRYLIKTRGQQVTLSCSPISGHRSVSWYQQTPGQGLQFLFEYFSETQRNKGNFPGRFSGRQFSNSRSEMNVSTLELGDSALYLCASSLAATGGTDTQYFGPGTRLTVL.

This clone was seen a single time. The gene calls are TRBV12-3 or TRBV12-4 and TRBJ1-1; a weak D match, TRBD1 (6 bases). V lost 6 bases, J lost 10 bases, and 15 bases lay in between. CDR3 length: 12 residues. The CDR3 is CASRLARGVAFF. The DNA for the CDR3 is TGTGCCAGCAGACTCGCCAGGGGTGTAGCTTTCTTT.

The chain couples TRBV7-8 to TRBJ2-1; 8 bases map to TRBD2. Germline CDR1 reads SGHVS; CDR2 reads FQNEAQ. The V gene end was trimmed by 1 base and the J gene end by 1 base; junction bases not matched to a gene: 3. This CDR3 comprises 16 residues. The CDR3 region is CASSLEPGGSYNEQFF. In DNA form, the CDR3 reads TGTGCCAGCAGCTTAGAACCGGGGGGGTCCTACAATGAGCAGTTCTTC.

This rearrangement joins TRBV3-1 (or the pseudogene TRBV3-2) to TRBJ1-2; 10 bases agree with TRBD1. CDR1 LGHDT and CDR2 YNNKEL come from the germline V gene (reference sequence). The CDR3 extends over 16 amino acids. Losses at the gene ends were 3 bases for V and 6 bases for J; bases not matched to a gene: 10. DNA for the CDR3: TGTGCCAGCAGCCATTCCTACGACAGGGGGCGTGATGGCTACACCTTC. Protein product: CASSHSYDRGRDGYTF.

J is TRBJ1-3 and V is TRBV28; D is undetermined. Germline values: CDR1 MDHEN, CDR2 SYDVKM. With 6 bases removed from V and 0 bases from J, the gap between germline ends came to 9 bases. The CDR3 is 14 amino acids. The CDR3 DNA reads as TGTGCCAGCAGGTCCCCAGGCTCTGGAAACACCATATATTTT. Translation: CASRSPGSGNTIYF.

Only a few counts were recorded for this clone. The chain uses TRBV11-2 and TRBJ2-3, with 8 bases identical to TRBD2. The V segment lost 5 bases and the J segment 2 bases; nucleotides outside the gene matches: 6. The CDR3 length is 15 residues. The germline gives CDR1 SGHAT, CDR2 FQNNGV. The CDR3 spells CASSPQRGFTDTQYF. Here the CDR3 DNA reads TGTGCCAGCAGCCCACAGCGGGGGTTCACAGATACGCAGTATTTT.

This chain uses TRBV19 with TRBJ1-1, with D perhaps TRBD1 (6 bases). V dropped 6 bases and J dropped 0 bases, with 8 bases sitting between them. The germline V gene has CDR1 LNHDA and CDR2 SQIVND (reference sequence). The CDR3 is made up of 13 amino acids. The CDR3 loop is CASRAGVNTEAFF. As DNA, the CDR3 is TGTGCCAGTAGGGCAGGGGTGAACACTGAAGCTTTCTTT. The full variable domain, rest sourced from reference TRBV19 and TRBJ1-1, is DGGITQSPKYLFRKEGQNVTLSCEQNLNHDAMYWYRQDPGQGLRLIYYSQIVNDFQKGDIAEGYSVSREKKESFPLTVTSAQKNPTAFYLCASRAGVNTEAFFGQGTRLTVV.

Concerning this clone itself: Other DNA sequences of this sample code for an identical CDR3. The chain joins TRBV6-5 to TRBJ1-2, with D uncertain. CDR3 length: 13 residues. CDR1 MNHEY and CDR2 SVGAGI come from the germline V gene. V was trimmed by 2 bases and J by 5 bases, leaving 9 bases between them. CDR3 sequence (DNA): TGTGCCAGCAGTTACGAGGGAGTGTATGGCTACACCTTC. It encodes CASSYEGVYGYTF.

The CDR3 spells CASSRTVVGETQYF. CDR3 bases: TGTGCCAGCAGCAGGACTGTGGTGGGAGAGACCCAGTACTTC. The chain joins TRBV25-1 to TRBJ2-5; TRBD2 is a possible D gene (5 bases). The germline V gene has CDR1 MGHDK and CDR2 SYGVNS. The CDR3 is made up of 14 amino acids. V lost 6 bases and J lost 4, with 15 bases in between.

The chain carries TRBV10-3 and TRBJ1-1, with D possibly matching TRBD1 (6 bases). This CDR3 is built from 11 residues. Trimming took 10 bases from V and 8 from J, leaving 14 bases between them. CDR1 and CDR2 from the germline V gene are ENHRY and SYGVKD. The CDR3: CATRRQEEAFF. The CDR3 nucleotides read TGTGCCACCCGAAGACAGGAGGAAGCTTTCTTT.

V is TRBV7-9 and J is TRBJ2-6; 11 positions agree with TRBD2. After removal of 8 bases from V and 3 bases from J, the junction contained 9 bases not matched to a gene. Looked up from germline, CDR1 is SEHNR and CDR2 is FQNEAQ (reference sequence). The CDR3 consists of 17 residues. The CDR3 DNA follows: TGTGCCAGCGGAACTTTACTAGCGGGGGTTGGGGCCAACGTCCTGACTTTC. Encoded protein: CASGTLLAGVGANVLTF.